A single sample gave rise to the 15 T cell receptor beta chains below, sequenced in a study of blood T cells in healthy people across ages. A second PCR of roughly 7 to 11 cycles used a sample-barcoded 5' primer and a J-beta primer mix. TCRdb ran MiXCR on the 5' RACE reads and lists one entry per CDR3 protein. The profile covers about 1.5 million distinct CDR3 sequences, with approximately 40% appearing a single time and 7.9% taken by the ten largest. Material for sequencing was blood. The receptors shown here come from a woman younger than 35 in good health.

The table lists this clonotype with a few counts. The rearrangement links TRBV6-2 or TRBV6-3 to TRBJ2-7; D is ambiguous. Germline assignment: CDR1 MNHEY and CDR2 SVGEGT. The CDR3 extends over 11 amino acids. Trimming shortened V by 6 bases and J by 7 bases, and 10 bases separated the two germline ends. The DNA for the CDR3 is TGTGCCAGCAGGACTGGTGGGGAGCAGTACTTC. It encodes CASRTGGEQYF.

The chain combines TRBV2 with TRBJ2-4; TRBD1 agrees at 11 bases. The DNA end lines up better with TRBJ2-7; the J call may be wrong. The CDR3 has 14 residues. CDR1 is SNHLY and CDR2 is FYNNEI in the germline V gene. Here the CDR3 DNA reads TGTGCCAGCAGTGTTCCGGACAGGGGGCGCGAGCAGTACTTC. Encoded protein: CASSVPDRGREQYF.

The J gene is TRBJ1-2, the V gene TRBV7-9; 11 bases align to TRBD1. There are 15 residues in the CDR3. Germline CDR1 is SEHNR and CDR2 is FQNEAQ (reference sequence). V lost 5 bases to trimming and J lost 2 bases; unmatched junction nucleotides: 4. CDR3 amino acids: CASSHGTGGNYGYTF. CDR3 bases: TGTGCCAGCAGCCACGGGACAGGGGGAAACTATGGCTACACCTTC.

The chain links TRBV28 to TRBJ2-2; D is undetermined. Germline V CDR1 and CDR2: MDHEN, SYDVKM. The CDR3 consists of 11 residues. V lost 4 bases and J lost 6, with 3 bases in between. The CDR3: CASSWAGELFF. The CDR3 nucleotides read TGTGCCAGCAGTTGGGCCGGGGAGCTGTTTTTT.

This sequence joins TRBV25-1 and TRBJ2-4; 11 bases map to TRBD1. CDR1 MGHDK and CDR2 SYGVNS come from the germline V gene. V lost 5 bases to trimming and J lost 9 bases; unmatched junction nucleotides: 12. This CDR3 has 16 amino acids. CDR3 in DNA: TGTGCCAGCAGTCCAGTTCCGGGACAGGGGGTGTCCATTCAGTACTTC. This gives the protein CASSPVPGQGVSIQYF.

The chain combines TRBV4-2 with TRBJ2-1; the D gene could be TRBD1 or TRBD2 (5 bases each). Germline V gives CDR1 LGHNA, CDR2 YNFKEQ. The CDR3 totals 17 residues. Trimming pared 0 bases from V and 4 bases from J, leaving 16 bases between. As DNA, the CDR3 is TGTGCCAGCAGCCAAGATTGGGGACGAGCGATTTACAATGAGCAGTTCTTC. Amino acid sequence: CASSQDWGRAIYNEQFF.

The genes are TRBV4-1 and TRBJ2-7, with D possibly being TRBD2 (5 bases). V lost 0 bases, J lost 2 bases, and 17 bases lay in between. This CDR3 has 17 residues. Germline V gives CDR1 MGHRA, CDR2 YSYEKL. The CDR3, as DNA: TGCGCCAGCAGCCAAGAATTACCCAGCGACGGGACCTACGAGCAGTACTTC. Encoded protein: CASSQELPSDGTYEQYF.

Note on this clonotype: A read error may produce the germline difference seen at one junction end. CDR3 nucleotides: TGTGCCCGCAGTATCGGGGGGATCGAGCAGTACTTC. It translates to CARSIGGIEQYF. This sequence joins TRBV28 and TRBJ2-7, with 7 bases matching TRBD2. CDR3 length equals 12 residues. CDR1 MDHEN and CDR2 SYDVKM come from the germline V gene.

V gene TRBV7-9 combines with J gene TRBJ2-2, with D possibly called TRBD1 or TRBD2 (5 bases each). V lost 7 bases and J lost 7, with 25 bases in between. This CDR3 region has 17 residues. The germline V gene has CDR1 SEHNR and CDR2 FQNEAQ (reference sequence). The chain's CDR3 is CASTHTEQGRRNGELFF. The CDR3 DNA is TGTGCCAGCACACACACCGAGCAGGGACGGAGGAACGGGGAGCTGTTTTTT. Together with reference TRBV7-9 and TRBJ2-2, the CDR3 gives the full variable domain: DTGVSQNPRHKITKRGQNVTFRCDPISEHNRLYWYRQTLGQGPEFLTYFQNEAQLEKSRLLSDRFSAERPKGSFSTLEIQRTEQGDSAMYLCASTHTEQGRRNGELFFGEGSRLTVL.

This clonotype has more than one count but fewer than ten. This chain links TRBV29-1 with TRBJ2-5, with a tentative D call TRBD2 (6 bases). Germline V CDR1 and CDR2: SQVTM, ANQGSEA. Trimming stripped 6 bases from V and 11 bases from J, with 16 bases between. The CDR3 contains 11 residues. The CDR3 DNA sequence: TGCAGCGTGGAGGACTACAATGAGCAGTACTTC. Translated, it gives CSVEDYNEQYF.

CDR3 in DNA: TGTGCCAGCTCACCACCGGCAACTAGCGGGGGGGCCATTCCAGATACGCAGTATTTT. Amino acid sequence: CASSPPATSGGAIPDTQYF. The chain links TRBV18 to TRBJ2-3, with 13 positions matching TRBD2. CDR3 size: 19 residues. V shed 0 bases, J shed 4 bases, and the junction held 10 bases outside the gene matches. The germline V gene has CDR1 KGHSH and CDR2 LQKENI.

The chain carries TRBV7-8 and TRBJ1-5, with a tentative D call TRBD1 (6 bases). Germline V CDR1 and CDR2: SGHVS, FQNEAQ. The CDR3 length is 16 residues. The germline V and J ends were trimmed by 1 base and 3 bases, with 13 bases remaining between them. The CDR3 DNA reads TGTGCCAGCAGCTTAGGCGCAGGGGCGGTCAATCAGCCCCAGCATTTT. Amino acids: CASSLGAGAVNQPQHF.

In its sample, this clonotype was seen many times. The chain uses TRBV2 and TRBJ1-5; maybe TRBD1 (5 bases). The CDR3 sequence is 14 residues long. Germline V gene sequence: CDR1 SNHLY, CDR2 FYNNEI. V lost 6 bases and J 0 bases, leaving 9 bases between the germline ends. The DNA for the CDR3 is TGTGCCAGCAGCGCAGGGTATAGCAATCAGCCCCAGCATTTT. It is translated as CASSAGYSNQPQHF.

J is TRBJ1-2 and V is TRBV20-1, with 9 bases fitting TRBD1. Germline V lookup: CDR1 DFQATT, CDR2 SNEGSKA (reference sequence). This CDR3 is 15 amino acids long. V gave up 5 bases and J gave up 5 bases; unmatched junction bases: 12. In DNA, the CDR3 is TGCAGTGCTCCTCATGGGACAGGGTCGAAGTATGGCTACACCTTC. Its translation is CSAPHGTGSKYGYTF.

The CDR3 sequence: CATSGTGLAYNEQFF. The CDR3 bases are TGTGCCACCAGTGGTACGGGACTGGCCTACAATGAGCAGTTCTTC. The chain links TRBV24-1 to TRBJ2-1; D is perhaps TRBD2 (6 bases). The V end lost 5 bases, the J end lost 2 bases, and 12 bases lay between the germline ends. The CDR3 contains 15 residues. Germline-derived CDR1 and CDR2 are KGHDR and SFDVKD.